Detailed here is one TCR beta chain. Per germline, CDR1 SNHLY and CDR2 FYNNEI. The CDR3 is 13 residues long. Trimming took 4 bases from V and 5 from J; bases not matched to a gene: 4. These data belong to a study of blood T cell repertoires in COVID-19. The wider study: For recovered donors of Cohort 3, there were two negative PCRs, clearance, or symptom resolution.

Produced via immunoSEQ multiplex PCR; TCRdb's table is partial and in-frame only. The table lists 330,000 or so clones, 70% to 90% of them singletons. The sample taken for sequencing was PBMCs or T cells enriched from blood (not recorded which). The origin of this receptor is a middle-aged man in a cohort exposed to, infected with or recovered from COVID-19 (not recorded which). This sequence joins TRBV2 and TRBJ1-2, with 7 bases identical to TRBD1. CDR3 nucleotides: TGTGCCAGCAGTGTAGACAGGGTTTATGGCTACACCTTC. It specifies CASSVDRVYGYTF.